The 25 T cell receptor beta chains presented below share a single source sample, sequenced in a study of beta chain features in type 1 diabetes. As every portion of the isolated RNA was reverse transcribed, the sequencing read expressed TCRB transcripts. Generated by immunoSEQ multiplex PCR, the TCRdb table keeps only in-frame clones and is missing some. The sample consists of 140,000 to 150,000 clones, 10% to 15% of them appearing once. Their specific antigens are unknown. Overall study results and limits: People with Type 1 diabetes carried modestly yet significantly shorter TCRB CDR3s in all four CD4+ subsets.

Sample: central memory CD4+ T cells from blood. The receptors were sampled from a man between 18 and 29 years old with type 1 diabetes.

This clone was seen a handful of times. DNA for the CDR3: TGTGCCAGCAGCGCTTCTAGCGGGGGGGGCAATGAGCAGTTCTTC. This translates into CASSASSGGGNEQFF. The J gene is TRBJ2-1, the V gene TRBV9; 12 nucleotides align to TRBD2. The CDR3 is 15 residues long. The junction had 4 bases not matched to a gene; V was cut back by 3 bases and J by 6 bases. The germline V gene encodes CDR1 SGDLS and CDR2 YYNGEE.

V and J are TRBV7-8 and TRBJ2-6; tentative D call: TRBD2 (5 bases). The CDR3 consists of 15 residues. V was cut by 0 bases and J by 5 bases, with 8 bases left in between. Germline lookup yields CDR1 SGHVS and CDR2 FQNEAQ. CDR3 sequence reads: CASSLADGRANVLTF. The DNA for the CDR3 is TGTGCCAGCAGCTTAGCGGACGGGAGGGCCAACGTCCTGACTTTC.

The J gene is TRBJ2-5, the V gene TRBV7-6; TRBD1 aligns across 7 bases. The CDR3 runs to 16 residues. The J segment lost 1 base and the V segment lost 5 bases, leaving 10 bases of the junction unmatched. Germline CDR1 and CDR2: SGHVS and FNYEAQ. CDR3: CASSPQDRAPQETQYF. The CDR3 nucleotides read TGTGCCAGCAGCCCCCAAGACAGGGCCCCCCAAGAGACCCAGTACTTC. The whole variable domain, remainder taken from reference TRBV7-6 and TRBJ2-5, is GAGVSQSPRYKVTKRGQDVALRCDPISGHVSLYWYRQALGQGPEFLTYFNYEAQQDKSGLPNDRFSAERPEGSISTLTIQRTEQRDSAMYRCASSPQDRAPQETQYFGPGTRLLVL.

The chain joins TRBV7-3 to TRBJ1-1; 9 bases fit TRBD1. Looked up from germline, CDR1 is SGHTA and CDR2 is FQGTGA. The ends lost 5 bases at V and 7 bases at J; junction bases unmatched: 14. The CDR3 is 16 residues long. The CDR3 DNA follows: TGTGCCAGCAGCCCCAAGACAGGGGGAGCACCTATTGAAGCTTTCTTT. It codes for CASSPKTGGAPIEAFF. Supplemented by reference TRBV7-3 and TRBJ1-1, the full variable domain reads GAGVSQTPSNKVTEKGKYVELRCDPISGHTALYWYRQSLGQGPEFLIYFQGTGAADDSGLPNDRFFAVRPEGSVSTLKIQRTERGDSAVYLCASSPKTGGAPIEAFFGQGTRLTVV.

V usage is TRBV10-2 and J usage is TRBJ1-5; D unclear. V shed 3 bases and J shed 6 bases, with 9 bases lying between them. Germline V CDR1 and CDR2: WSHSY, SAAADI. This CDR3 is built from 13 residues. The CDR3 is CASSDSAAQPQHF. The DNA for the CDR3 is TGCGCCAGCAGTGACAGTGCCGCTCAGCCCCAGCATTTT.

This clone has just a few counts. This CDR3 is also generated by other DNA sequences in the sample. CDR3: CASSLESGKETQYF. CDR3 coding DNA: TGCGCCAGCAGCTTGGAGTCGGGCAAAGAGACCCAGTACTTC. V and J are TRBV5-1 and TRBJ2-5; D is ambiguous. V lost 0 bases to trimming and J lost 3 bases, with 9 bases between them. Germline assignment: CDR1 SGHRS and CDR2 YFSETQ. The CDR3 is 14 residues long. The full variable domain, its missing parts supplied by reference TRBV5-1 and TRBJ2-5, is KAGVTQTPRYLIKTRGQQVTLSCSPISGHRSVSWYQQTPGQGLQFLFEYFSETQRNKGNFPGRFSGRQFSNSRSEMNVSTLELGDSALYLCASSLESGKETQYFGPGTRLLVL.

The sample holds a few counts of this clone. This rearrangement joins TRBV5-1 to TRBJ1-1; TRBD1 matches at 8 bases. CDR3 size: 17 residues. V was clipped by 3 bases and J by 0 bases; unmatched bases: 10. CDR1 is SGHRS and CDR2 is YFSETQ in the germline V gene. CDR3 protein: CASSSYGMTGVNTEAFF. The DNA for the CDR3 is TGCGCCAGCAGCTCCTACGGAATGACAGGGGTGAACACTGAAGCTTTCTTT.

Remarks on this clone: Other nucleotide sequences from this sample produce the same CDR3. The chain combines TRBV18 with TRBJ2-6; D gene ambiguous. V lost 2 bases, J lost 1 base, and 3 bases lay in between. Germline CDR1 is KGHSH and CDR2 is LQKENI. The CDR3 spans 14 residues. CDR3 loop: CASSPGSGANVLTF. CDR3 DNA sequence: TGTGCCAGCTCACCAGGTTCTGGGGCCAACGTCCTGACTTTC. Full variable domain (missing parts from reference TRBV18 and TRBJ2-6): NAGVMQNPRHLVRRRGQEARLRCSPMKGHSHVYWYRQLPEEGLKFMVYLQKENIIDESGMPKERFSAEFPKEGPSILRIQQVVRGDSAAYFCASSPGSGANVLTFGAGSRLTVL.

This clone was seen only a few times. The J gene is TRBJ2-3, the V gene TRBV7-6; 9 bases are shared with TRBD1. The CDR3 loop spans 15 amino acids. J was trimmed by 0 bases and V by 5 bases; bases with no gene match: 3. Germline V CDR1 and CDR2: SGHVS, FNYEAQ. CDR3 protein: CASSRGQGSTDTQYF. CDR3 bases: TGTGCCAGCAGCAGGGGACAGGGTAGCACAGATACGCAGTATTTT.

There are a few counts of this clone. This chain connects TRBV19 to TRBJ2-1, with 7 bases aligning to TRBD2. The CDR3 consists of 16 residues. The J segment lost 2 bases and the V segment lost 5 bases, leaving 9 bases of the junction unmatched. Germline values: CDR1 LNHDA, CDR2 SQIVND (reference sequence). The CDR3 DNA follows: TGTGCCAGTAGTCCGGGACTATCTCTGACCTACAATGAGCAGTTCTTC. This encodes CASSPGLSLTYNEQFF.

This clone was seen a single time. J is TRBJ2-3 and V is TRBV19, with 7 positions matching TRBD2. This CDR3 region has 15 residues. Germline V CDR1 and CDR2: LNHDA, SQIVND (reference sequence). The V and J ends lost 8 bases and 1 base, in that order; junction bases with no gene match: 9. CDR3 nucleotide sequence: TGTGCCAGTCGAGGGCGGGGGTCGGGCACAGATACGCAGTATTTT. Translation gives CASRGRGSGTDTQYF.

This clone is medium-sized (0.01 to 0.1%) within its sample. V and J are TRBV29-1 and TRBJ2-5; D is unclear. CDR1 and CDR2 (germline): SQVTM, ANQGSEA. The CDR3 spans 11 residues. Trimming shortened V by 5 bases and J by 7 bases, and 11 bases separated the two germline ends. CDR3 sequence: CSVISPRTQYF. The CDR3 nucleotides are TGCAGCGTTATCAGCCCCCGGACCCAGTACTTC.

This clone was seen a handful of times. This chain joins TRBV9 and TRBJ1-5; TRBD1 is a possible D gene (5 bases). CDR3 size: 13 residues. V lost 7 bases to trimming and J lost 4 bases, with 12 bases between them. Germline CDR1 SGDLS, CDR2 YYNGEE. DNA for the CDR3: TGTGCCAGCGCGGCAGGGAATAATCAGCCCCAGCATTTT. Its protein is CASAAGNNQPQHF.

The CDR3 spells CASSPPDGIYEQYF. CDR3 in DNA: TGTGCCAGCAGTCCACCGGACGGGATTTACGAGCAGTACTTC. This rearrangement joins TRBV28 to TRBJ2-7; TRBD2 is a possible D gene (5 bases). Germline V gives CDR1 MDHEN, CDR2 SYDVKM. Trimming removed 5 bases from V and 4 bases from J, with 15 bases in between. This CDR3 is 14 amino acids long.

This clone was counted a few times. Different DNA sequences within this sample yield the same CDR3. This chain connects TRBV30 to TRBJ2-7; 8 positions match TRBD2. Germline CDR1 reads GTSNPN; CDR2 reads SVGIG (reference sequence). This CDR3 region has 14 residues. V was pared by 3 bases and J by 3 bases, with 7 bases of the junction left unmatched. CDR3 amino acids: CAWSTGGKVYEQYF. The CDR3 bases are TGTGCCTGGAGCACGGGGGGGAAGGTCTACGAGCAGTACTTC.

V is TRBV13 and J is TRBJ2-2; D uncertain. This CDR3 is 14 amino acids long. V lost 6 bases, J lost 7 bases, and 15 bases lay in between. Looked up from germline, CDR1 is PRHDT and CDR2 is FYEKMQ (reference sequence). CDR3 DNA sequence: TGTGCCAGCAGTAGGATGCACGATCACGGGGAGCTGTTTTTT. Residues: CASSRMHDHGELFF.

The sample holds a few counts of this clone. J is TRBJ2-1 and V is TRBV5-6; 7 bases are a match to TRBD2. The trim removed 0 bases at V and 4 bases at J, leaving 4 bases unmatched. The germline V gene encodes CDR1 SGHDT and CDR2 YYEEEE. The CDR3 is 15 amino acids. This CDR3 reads CASSLVASGYNEQFF. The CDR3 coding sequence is TGTGCCAGCAGCTTGGTGGCTAGCGGATACAATGAGCAGTTCTTC.

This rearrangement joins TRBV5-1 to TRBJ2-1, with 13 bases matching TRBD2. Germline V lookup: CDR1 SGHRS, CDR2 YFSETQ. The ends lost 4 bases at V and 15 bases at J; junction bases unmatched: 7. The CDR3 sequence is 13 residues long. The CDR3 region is CASSPGTSGELFF. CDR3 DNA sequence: TGCGCCAGCAGCCCGGGGACTAGCGGGGAATTGTTCTTC.

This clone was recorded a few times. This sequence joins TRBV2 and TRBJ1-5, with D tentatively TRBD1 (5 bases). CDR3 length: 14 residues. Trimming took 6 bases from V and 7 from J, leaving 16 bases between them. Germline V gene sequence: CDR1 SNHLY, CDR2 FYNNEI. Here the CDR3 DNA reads TGTGCCAGCAGCGTCCAGGAGGGGAACCAGCCCCAGCATTTT. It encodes CASSVQEGNQPQHF.

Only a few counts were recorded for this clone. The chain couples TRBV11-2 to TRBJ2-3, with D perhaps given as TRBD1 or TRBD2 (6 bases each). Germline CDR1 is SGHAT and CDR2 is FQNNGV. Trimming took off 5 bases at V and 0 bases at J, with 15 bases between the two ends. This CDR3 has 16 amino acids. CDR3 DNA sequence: TGTGCCAGCAGCCCTCCGTCGGGGGCCAGCACAGATACGCAGTATTTT. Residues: CASSPPSGASTDTQYF.

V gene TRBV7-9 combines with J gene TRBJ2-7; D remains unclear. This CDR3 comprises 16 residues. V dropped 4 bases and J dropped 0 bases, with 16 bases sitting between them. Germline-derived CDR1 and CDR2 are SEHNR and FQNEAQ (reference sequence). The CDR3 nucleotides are TGTGCCAGCAGCTCGAACCTGGCTCGCGACTCCTACGAGCAGTACTTC. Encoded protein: CASSSNLARDSYEQYF.

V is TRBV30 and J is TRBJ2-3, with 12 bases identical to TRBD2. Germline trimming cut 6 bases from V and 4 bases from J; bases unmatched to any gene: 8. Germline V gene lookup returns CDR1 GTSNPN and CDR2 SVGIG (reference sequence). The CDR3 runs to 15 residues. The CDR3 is CACPGLAGSSDTQYF. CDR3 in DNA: TGTGCCTGTCCCGGACTAGCGGGGTCCTCAGATACGCAGTATTTT.

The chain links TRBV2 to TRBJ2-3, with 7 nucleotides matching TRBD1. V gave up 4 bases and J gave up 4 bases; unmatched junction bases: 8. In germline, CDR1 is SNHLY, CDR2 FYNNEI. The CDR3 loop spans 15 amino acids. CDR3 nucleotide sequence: TGTGCCAGCAGTGTTACAGGGGTGGGCCCAGATACGCAGTATTTT. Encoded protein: CASSVTGVGPDTQYF.

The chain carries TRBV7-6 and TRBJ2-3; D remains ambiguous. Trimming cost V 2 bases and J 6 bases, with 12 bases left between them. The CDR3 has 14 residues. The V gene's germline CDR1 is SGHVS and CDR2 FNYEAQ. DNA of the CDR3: TGTGCCAGCAGCTTATCCGCGGCTCTGGATACGCAGTATTTT. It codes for CASSLSAALDTQYF.

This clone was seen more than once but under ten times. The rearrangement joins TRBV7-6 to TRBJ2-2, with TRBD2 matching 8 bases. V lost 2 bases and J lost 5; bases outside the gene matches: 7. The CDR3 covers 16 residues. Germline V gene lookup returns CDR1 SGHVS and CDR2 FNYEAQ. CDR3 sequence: CASSLNSGTPTGELFF. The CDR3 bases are TGTGCCAGCAGCTTAAATAGCGGGACTCCAACCGGGGAGCTGTTTTTT.